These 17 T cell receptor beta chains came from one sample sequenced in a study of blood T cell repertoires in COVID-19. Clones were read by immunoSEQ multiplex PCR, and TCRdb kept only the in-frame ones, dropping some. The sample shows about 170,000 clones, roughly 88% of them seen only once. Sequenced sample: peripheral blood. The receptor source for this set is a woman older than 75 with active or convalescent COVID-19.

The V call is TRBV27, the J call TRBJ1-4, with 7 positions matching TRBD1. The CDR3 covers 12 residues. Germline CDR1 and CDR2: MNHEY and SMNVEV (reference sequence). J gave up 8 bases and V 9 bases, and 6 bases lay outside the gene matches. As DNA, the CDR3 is TGTGCCAGAGACAGGGCTGGCGAAAAACTGTTTTTT. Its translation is CARDRAGEKLFF.

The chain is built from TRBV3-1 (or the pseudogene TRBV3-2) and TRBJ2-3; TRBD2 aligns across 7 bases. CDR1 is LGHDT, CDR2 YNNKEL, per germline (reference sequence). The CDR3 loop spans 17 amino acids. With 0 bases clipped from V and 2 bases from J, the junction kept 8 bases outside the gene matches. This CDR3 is CASSQEEAGPPTDTQYF. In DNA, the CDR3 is TGTGCCAGCAGCCAAGAAGAAGCGGGGCCCCCCACAGATACGCAGTATTTT.

The DNA of the CDR3 is TGTGCCAGCAGTTCAGGGGGCTTCTTTCAGCCCCAGCATTTT. Protein: CASSSGGFFQPQHF. The rearrangement links TRBV27 to TRBJ1-5, with 8 positions matching TRBD1. The J segment lost 6 bases and the V segment lost 4 bases, leaving 5 bases of the junction unmatched. CDR1 and CDR2 (germline): MNHEY, SMNVEV (reference sequence). CDR3 length: 14 residues.

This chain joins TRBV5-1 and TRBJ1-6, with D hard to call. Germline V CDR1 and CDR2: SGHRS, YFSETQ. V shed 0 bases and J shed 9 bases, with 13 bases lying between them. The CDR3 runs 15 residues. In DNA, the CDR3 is TGCGCCAGCAGCTTGGGTCCATCGGGGAGTTCACCCCTCCACTTT. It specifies CASSLGPSGSSPLHF.

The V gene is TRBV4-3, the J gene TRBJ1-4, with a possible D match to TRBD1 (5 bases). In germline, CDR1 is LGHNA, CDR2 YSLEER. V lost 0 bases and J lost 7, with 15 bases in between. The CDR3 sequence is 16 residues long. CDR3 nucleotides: TGCGCCAGCAGCCAAGATGGCGGGGCCAGTAGTGAAAAACTGTTTTTT. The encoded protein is CASSQDGGASSEKLFF.

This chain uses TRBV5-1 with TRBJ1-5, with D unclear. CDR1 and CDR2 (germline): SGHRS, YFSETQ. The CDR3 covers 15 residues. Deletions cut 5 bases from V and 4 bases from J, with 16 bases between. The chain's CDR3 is CASRSYPGSNQPQHF. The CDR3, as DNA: TGCGCCAGCAGGTCTTATCCGGGATCTAATCAGCCCCAGCATTTT.

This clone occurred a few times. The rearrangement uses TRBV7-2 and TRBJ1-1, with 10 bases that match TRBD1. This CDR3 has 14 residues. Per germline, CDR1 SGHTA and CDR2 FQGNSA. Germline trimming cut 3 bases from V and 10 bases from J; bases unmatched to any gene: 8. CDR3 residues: CASSFAGTGDGAFF. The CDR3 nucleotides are TGTGCCAGCAGCTTTGCCGGGACAGGGGACGGAGCTTTCTTT. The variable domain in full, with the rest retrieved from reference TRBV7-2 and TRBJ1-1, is GAGVSQSPSNKVTEKGKDVELRCDPISGHTALYWYRQSLGQGLEFLIYFQGNSAPDKSGLPSDRFSAERTGGSVSTLTIQRTQQEDSAVYLCASSFAGTGDGAFFGQGTRLTVV.

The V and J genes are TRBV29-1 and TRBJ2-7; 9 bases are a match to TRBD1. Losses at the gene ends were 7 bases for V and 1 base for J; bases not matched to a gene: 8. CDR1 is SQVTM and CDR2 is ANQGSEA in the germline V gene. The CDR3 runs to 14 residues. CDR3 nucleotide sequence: TGCAGCGCAACCCGGGGGACAGGGTCCTACGAGCAGTACTTC. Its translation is CSATRGTGSYEQYF.

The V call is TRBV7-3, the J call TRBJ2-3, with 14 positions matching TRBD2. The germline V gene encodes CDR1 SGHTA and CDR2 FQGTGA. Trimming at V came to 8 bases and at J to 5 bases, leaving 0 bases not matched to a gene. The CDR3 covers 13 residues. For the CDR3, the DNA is TGTGCCAGCGGGACTAGCGGGGGAGATACGCAGTATTTT. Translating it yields CASGTSGGDTQYF.

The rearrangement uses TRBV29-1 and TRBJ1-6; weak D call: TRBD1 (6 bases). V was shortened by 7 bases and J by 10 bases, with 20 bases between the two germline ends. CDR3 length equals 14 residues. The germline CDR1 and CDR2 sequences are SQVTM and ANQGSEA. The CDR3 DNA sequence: TGCAGCGCAACTTACAGGGATTCAACCTCACCCCTCCACTTT. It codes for CSATYRDSTSPLHF.

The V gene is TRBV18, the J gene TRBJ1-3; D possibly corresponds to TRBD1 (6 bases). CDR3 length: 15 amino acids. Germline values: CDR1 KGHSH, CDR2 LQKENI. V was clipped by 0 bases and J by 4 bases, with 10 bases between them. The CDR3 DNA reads TGTGCCAGCTCACCACCGGGGGCGCCCGGAAACACCATATATTTT. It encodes CASSPPGAPGNTIYF.

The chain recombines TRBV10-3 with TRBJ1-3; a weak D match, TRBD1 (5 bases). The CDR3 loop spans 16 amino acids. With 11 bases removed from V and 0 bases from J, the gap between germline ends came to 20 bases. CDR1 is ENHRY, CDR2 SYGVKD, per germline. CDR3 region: CALSPTWGDSGNTIYF. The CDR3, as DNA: TGTGCCCTATCACCGACCTGGGGGGACTCTGGAAACACCATATATTTT.

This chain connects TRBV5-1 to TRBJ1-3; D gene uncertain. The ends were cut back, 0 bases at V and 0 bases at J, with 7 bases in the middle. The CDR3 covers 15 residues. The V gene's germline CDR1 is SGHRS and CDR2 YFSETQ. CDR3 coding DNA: TGCGCCAGCAGCTTGGAAGCGTTCTCTGGAAACACCATATATTTT. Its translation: CASSLEAFSGNTIYF. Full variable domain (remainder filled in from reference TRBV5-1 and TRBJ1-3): KAGVTQTPRYLIKTRGQQVTLSCSPISGHRSVSWYQQTPGQGLQFLFEYFSETQRNKGNFPGRFSGRQFSNSRSEMNVSTLELGDSALYLCASSLEAFSGNTIYFGEGSWLTVV.

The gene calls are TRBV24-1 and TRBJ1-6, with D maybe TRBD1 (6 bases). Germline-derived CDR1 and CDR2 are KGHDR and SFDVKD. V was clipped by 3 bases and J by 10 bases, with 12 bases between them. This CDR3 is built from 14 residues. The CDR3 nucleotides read TGTGCCACCAGTGATGCGGACAGAGAATCACCCCTCCACTTT. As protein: CATSDADRESPLHF.

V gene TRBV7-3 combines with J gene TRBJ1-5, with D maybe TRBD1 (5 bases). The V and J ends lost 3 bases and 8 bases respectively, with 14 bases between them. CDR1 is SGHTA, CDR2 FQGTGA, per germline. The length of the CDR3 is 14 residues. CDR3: CASSLVWTPEPQHF. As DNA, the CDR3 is TGTGCCAGCAGCTTGGTTTGGACACCGGAGCCCCAGCATTTT.

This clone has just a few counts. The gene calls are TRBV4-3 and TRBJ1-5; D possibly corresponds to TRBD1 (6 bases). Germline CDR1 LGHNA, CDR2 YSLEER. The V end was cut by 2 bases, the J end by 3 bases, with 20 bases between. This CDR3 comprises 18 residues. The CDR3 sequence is CASSQLLIGQRANQPQHF. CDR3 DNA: TGCGCCAGCAGCCAACTTCTTATAGGACAGAGAGCCAATCAGCCCCAGCATTTT.

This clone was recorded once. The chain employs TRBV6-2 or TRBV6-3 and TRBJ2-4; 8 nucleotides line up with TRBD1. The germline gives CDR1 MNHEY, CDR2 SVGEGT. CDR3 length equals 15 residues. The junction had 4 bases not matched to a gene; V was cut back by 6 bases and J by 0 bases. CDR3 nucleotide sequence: TGTGCCAGCAGCCTGGACAGGGTAGCCAAAAACATTCAGTACTTC. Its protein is CASSLDRVAKNIQYF.